Sequencing of this TCR beta chain was carried out in a study of blood T cell repertoires in COVID-19. Study overall: The United States, Italy and Spain provided the acute and convalescent COVID-19 samples. The analysed material was cDNA or gDNA that came from T cells, B-cell-depleted T cells, or PBMCs.

Under the authors' procedure: Estimated nucleated cell counts came from reference gene primer amplification. Clones were read by immunoSEQ multiplex PCR, and TCRdb kept only the in-frame ones, dropping some. The D gene and trimming were derived from the DNA, and the V and J assignments and clone size from that table. The sample yields some 97,000 clones, about nine tenths seen once. This CDR3 is built from 14 residues. V was pared by 1 base and J by 3 bases, with 7 bases between. The germline gives CDR1 LGHDT, CDR2 YNNKEL (reference sequence). Sequencing input: peripheral blood. The clonotype originates from a man aged 55 to 69 with acute or convalescent COVID-19. V and J are TRBV3-1 (or the pseudogene TRBV3-2) and TRBJ2-1; D unresolved. DNA for the CDR3: TGTGCCAGCAGCCAAGGCCAGGTCTACAATGAGCAGTTCTTC. Protein: CASSQGQVYNEQFF.